The 10 T cell receptor beta chains given below trace back to one sample, sequenced in a study of control samples from healthy donors and cancer patients. This table comes from immunoSEQ multiplex PCR, and its TCRdb copy is limited to in-frame clones, with some not included. The sample contains 50,000 to 55,000 clones, 90% to 95% of which appear only once. Sequences were obtained from blood. The source of these receptors is a man aged 25-45 years in good health.

The chain links TRBV7-2 to TRBJ2-7; D perhaps matches TRBD1 (6 bases). Trimming took off 2 bases at V and 6 bases at J, with 20 bases between the two ends. This CDR3 spans 16 amino acids. Germline lookup yields CDR1 SGHTA and CDR2 FQGNSA. The CDR3 here is CASSLRGTFPRSEQYF. The CDR3 DNA follows: TGTGCCAGCAGCTTAAGAGGGACATTTCCCCGGTCCGAGCAGTACTTC.

This chain connects TRBV28 to TRBJ1-2, with 9 bases aligning to TRBD1. The CDR3 has 15 residues. J lost 5 bases, V lost 2 bases, and 6 bases had no gene match. Per germline, CDR1 MDHEN and CDR2 SYDVKM. CDR3 coding DNA: TGTGCCAGCAGTTTAGTTGGCGGGACAGGGTATGGCTACACCTTC. It specifies CASSLVGGTGYGYTF.

The chain has TRBV27 and TRBJ2-1, with 7 bases that match TRBD2. The trim removed 4 bases at V and 6 bases at J, leaving 15 bases unmatched. This CDR3 comprises 17 residues. Per the germline V gene, CDR1 is MNHEY and CDR2 is SMNVEV (reference sequence). The CDR3 sequence is CASSSPHTSEKGNEQFF. As DNA, the CDR3 is TGTGCCAGCAGTTCCCCCCATACTAGCGAGAAGGGCAATGAGCAGTTCTTC.

V is TRBV12-5 and J is TRBJ2-7; TRBD1 might be the D (5 bases). V was cut by 1 base and J by 2 bases, with 9 bases left in between. The CDR3 is 14 residues long. Germline V gene data show CDR1 as LGHNT and CDR2 as FRNRAP. CDR3 protein: CASGLGGHPYEQYF. As DNA, the CDR3 is TGTGCTAGTGGTTTGGGGGGCCATCCCTACGAGCAGTACTTC.

The chain couples TRBV5-6 to TRBJ1-1; TRBD1 matches 8 bases. After removal of 4 bases from V and 0 bases from J, the junction contained 8 bases not matched to a gene. Germline V gene lookup returns CDR1 SGHDT and CDR2 YYEEEE. CDR3 size: 16 residues. For the CDR3, the DNA is TGTGCCAGCAGCCCCGGACAGGGATACATGAACACTGAAGCTTTCTTT. Translation: CASSPGQGYMNTEAFF.

With regard to this clone: The sample carries other DNA sequences with the same CDR3. CDR3 region: CASSRSRSEKLFF. In nucleotides, the CDR3 is TGTGCCAGTAGCCGGTCACGGAGTGAAAAACTGTTTTTT. The rearrangement uses TRBV6-5 and TRBJ1-4; the D is unclear. V dropped 9 bases and J dropped 7 bases, with 15 bases sitting between them. This CDR3 has 13 residues. Germline CDR1 and CDR2: MNHEY and SVGAGI.

The CDR3 loop is CASSLGYTEAFF. The CDR3, as DNA: TGTGCCAGCAGCTTAGGTTACACTGAAGCTTTCTTT. The chain carries TRBV6-5 and TRBJ1-1; D call uncertain. The CDR3 has 12 residues. Germline loops: CDR1 MNHEY, CDR2 SVGAGI. V lost 6 bases and J 3 bases, leaving 8 bases between the germline ends.

The chain has TRBV6-2 or TRBV6-3 and TRBJ2-1, with D possibly TRBD2 on 5 matching bases. The CDR3 is 15 amino acids. From germline, CDR1 is MNHEY and CDR2 SVGEGT. The V and J ends lost 2 bases and 2 bases respectively, with 10 bases between them. The CDR3 protein is CASSYSGLTYNEQFF. CDR3 nucleotides: TGTGCCAGCAGTTACAGCGGCCTGACCTACAATGAGCAGTTCTTC.

The chain employs TRBV27 and TRBJ1-5; D unclear. Germline-derived CDR1 and CDR2 are MNHEY and SMNVEV (reference sequence). This CDR3 is built from 13 residues. The ends were cut back, 2 bases at V and 6 bases at J, with 8 bases in the middle. CDR3 coding DNA: TGTGCCAGCAGTTTAGAGTGGCGTCAGCCCCAGCATTTT. Its translation is CASSLEWRQPQHF.

This clone appeared a single time. Within the sample, other DNA sequences also encode this same CDR3. This chain uses TRBV30 with TRBJ2-7; possibly TRBD2 for D (7 bases). This CDR3 comprises 14 residues. Germline V gives CDR1 GTSNPN, CDR2 SVGIG (reference sequence). The germline V and J ends were trimmed by 0 bases and 2 bases, with 11 bases remaining between them. CDR3: CAWSVSGGPYEQYF. CDR3 nucleotide sequence: TGTGCCTGGAGTGTATCGGGGGGCCCCTACGAGCAGTACTTC.